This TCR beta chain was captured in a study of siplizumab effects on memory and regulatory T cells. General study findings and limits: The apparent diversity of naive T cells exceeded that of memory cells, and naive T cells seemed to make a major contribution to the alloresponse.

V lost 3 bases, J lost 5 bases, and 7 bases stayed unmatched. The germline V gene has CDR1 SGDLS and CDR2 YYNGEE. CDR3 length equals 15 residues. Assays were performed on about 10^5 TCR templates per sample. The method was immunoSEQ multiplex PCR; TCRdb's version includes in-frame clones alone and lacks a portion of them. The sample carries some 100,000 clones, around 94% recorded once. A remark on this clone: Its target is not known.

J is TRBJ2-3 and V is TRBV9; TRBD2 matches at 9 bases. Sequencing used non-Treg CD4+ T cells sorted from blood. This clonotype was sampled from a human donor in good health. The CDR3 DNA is TGTGCCAGCAGCGCAATAGCGGGAGATAGAGATACGCAGTATTTT. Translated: CASSAIAGDRDTQYF.